This T cell receptor (beta chain) derives from a study of CD4 T cells in relation to SARS-CoV-2 and coronaviruses (dated by TCRdb to the early 2020s). Some background on the complete study: In the ViraFEST assay, PBMCs were grown with antigen for about ten days, and TCR beta CDR3s were then sequenced to identify antigen-specific clonal expansions. Patient-derived lymphoblastoid cell lines were used to map the HLA restriction of shared crossreactive spike epitopes. At the level of individual TCR clonotypes, the study evaluated whether memory CD4+ T cells crossreact between the spike proteins of SARS-CoV-2 and those of common cold coronaviruses. A different TCR-beta assay, based on Illumina, was used to sequence expansion assays from other donors in the study. An HIV-1 Nef peptide pool or a culture without peptide was used as the negative reference condition. Samples from a few pre-COVID donors and the naive versus memory experiments were sequenced with the Adaptive Biotechnologies TCR-sequencing kit; other data were Illumina-based.

Library preparation employed the immunoSEQ multiplex PCR assay. From the authors' description of their analysis: During preprocessing, nonproductive sequences were discarded, as were any CDR3s that did not begin with C, did not end with F or W, or were shorter than 7 amino acids. Antigen-specific clonotypes were called with the MANAFEST web app on the basis of expansion relative to the reference and to other culture wells. To be counted as positive, a clone had to show significant expansion compared with the reference culture, at an FDR below 0.05, in 2 of 3 replicate wells. A further requirement for positive clones was significant expansion compared with all other tandem wells, along with an odds ratio above 5. CDR3 homology was measured as pairwise Levenshtein distance, computed with the stringdist R package after trimming three terminal residues from each end. The table comes from immuneACCESS by way of TCRdb, which keeps in-frame sequences with V and J called. Part of the clones is missing from these tables; in studies checked, under half for an unresolved V gene and the rest for unknown reasons. Clone size and V and J calls were adopted from that table, with D and trimming inferred from the DNA. The sample includes some 11,000 clones, with roughly 84% observed a single time. The biggest ten clones account for 20% to 30% of the sample.

Broad study findings and their caveats: Because no donor provided both pre-pandemic and post-infection samples, tracing the source of pre-existing responses was limited. In roughly 70% of donors, memory CD4+ clonotypes turned up that crossrecognized SARS-CoV-2 and at least one common cold coronavirus spike. Crossreactivity analysis centred on spike protein, so crossreactivity against other viral proteins was not assessed. Crossreactive clones showed significantly weaker SARS-CoV-2-driven expansion than monoreactive clones, consistent with antigenic imprinting. The study was limited by small numbers of patients and tested TCRs.

Worth noting for this clone: There is no known antigen for this receptor. No much larger clone exists at a distance of one base, and base qualities are not known.

CDR3 length: 11 amino acids, cysteine to phenylalanine. Only the CDR3 region is kept as DNA, spanning 33 bases read in frame from base 1. The V and J ends are trimmed by 2 bases and 4 bases, leaving 2 bases between them. The CDR1 and CDR2 encoded by the germline V gene (reference sequence) are SGHNT and YYREEE. CD4+ T cells from unexposed donors were collected before the COVID-19 pandemic (2011-2018). After approximately 11 days of culture, CD4+ T cells were isolated with the EasySep CD4+ T cell isolation kit. As cell numbers permitted, CD4+ T cells from unexposed donors were tested for reactivity to SARS-CoV-2 S and N and to four common cold coronavirus spike pools. About 2.2 million PBMCs per well were cultured in IMDM with about 5.5% human AB serum and around 10 IU/ml IL-2. Half of the culture medium was replaced with fresh IL-2-containing medium on days 3 and 7. In general, every peptide culture condition was set up in three replicate wells. Leukapheresis product for the unexposed donors was bought commercially. Ficoll-Paque PLUS gradient centrifugation was used to isolate PBMCs from leukapheresis product or whole blood. PBMCs were either cryopreserved at -140 degrees C or used fresh in the expansion assay. The QIAamp Micro DNA Kit was used to extract genomic DNA from the CD4+ T cells.

The TCR was taken from a human donor in good health. The chain employs TRBV5-4 and TRBJ2-3; the D gene remains uncertain. The sequencing input was CD4+ T cells from PBMCs, cultured in vitro. The DNA sequence follows: TGTGCCAGCAGCTTATCAGATACGCAGTATTTT. It translates as CASSLSDTQYF.